The 17 T cell receptor beta chains given below trace back to one sample, sequenced in a study of T cells in Graves' hyperthyroidism and ophthalmopathy (dated by TCRdb to about 2019). The library was produced with multiplex PCR. The sequencing machine was an Illumina HiSeq 2000. Amplification of TCR beta CDR3 regions was carried out from RNA transcripts. A first-round RT-PCR of the TCR CDR3 used the HTBI primer set with the Qiagen OneStep RT-PCR kit. The public reads were quality trimmed at Q25 with fastp and then assembled into clones with MiXCR by TCRdb, keeping productive beta chains. Under each unique CDR3 protein, matching rows form one entry showing the most common genes and DNA. The sample yields more than 350,000 distinct CDR3 sequences; approximately 15% were counted once. The top ten clones comprise 20% of the sample. Material: blood. The receptor set was obtained from a woman in her thirties with Graves' ophthalmopathy.

Many counts were recorded for this clonotype. The chain uses TRBV20-1 and TRBJ2-1, with unresolved D. The germline V gene encodes CDR1 DFQATT and CDR2 SNEGSKA (reference sequence). The CDR3 length is 12 residues. V lost 2 bases, J lost 6 bases, and 8 bases lay in between. The CDR3 bases are TGCAGTGCTAGAAAGGGTCCCAATGAGCAGTTCTTC. Protein product: CSARKGPNEQFF.

This clonotype was detected only a few times. A read error may be the cause here, since a much bigger clone is one base away. The V and J genes are TRBV27 and TRBJ2-3; D unresolved. The CDR3 has 14 residues. Per germline, CDR1 MNHEY and CDR2 SMNVEV (reference sequence). The CDR3 nucleotides read TGTACCAGCAGTTTCAGTCACGCCACAGATACGCAGTATTTT. Translating gives CTSSFSHATDTQYF.

For this clonotype: A much larger clone sits a single nucleotide away, making a read error possible. The chain employs TRBV20-1 and TRBJ2-1, with no clear D. Germline V gene lookup returns CDR1 DFQATT and CDR2 SNEGSKA (reference sequence). This CDR3 has 12 residues. CDR3 in DNA: TGCAGCACCCATATGGCGAGCAATGAGCTGTTCTTC. This gives the protein CSTHMASNELFF.

The rearrangement links TRBV11-1 to TRBJ2-1; D is perhaps TRBD1 (5 bases). This CDR3 has 15 residues. CDR1 SGHAT and CDR2 FQDESV come from the germline V gene (reference sequence). The V gene lost 4 bases and the J gene lost 4 bases, with 14 bases spanning the gap. The CDR3 DNA reads TGTGCCAGCAGCTCCACAGGTTTCTGGTACAATGAGCAGTTCTTC. Protein sequence: CASSSTGFWYNEQFF.

This clonotype was detected many times. The V and J genes are TRBV30 and TRBJ2-7; TRBD1 aligns across 12 bases. The CDR3 is made up of 13 amino acids. Germline trimming cut 3 bases from V and 9 bases from J; bases unmatched to any gene: 6. CDR1 is GTSNPN, CDR2 SVGIG, per germline (reference sequence). The CDR3 loop reads CAWRPGQGAVQYF. Here the CDR3 DNA reads TGTGCCTGGAGACCGGGACAGGGGGCAGTGCAGTACTTC.

This clonotype was detected many times. This chain uses TRBV29-1 with TRBJ2-1, with a weak D call TRBD1 (6 bases). The length of the CDR3 is 14 residues. Trimming took off 7 bases at V and 0 bases at J, with 13 bases between the two ends. Germline V lookup: CDR1 SQVTM, CDR2 ANQGSEA. CDR3 amino acids: CSAPDRSSYNEQFF. CDR3 coding DNA: TGCAGCGCCCCCGACAGGAGCTCCTACAATGAGCAGTTCTTC.

This clonotype was counted only a few times. This chain connects TRBV13 to TRBJ1-2; no firm D call. V lost 3 bases to trimming and J lost 2 bases, with 10 bases between them. This CDR3 has 14 amino acids. Germline V gene data show CDR1 as PRHDT and CDR2 as FYEKMQ (reference sequence). The chain's CDR3 is CASSFPTENYGYTF. For the CDR3, the DNA is TGTGCCAGCAGCTTCCCCACAGAGAACTATGGCTACACCTTC.

This clonotype was detected ten times or more. This chain connects TRBV6-1 to TRBJ1-5; the D gene is possibly TRBD1 (5 bases). This CDR3 spans 17 amino acids. Trimming shortened V by 6 bases and J by 0 bases, and 18 bases separated the two germline ends. Germline V gene lookup returns CDR1 MNHNS and CDR2 SASEGT. The CDR3 region is CASSESATVYSNQPQHF. CDR3 sequence (DNA): TGTGCCAGCAGCGAATCGGCGACAGTTTATAGCAATCAGCCCCAGCATTTT.

The CDR3 region is CASSLAGTGRNYNEQFF. The CDR3 DNA follows: TGTGCCAGCAGCTTAGCCGGGACAGGGCGGAACTACAATGAGCAGTTCTTC. The chain links TRBV7-9 to TRBJ2-1; 9 nucleotides align to TRBD1. Germline V gene lookup returns CDR1 SEHNR and CDR2 FQNEAQ (reference sequence). V shed 0 bases and J 3 bases; nucleotides not matched to a gene: 6. The CDR3 is 17 amino acids.

In its sample, this clonotype was seen a few times. The CDR3: CAISEPGDRGYTGELFF. CDR3 sequence (DNA): TGTGCCATCAGTGAGCCGGGGGACAGGGGTTACACCGGGGAGCTGTTTTTT. The chain joins TRBV10-3 to TRBJ2-2, with TRBD1 matching over 10 bases. The CDR3 consists of 17 residues. V lost 2 bases to trimming and J lost 3 bases; unmatched junction nucleotides: 6. CDR1 and CDR2 (germline): ENHRY, SYGVKD.

This clonotype was picked up many times. The V gene is TRBV7-9, the J gene TRBJ2-7; the match to TRBD2 covers 9 bases. Germline CDR1 SEHNR, CDR2 FQNEAQ (reference sequence). CDR3 length equals 16 residues. V shed 1 base and J 5 bases; nucleotides not matched to a gene: 9. In nucleotides, the CDR3 is TGTGCCAGCAGCTTAGGGGGGGGACTAGCAGCGGACGAGCAGTACTTC. This codes for CASSLGGGLAADEQYF.

Only a few counts were recorded for this clonotype. This sequence joins TRBV13 and TRBJ1-2; possible D gene TRBD1, 5 bases. The germline V gene has CDR1 PRHDT and CDR2 FYEKMQ (reference sequence). V lost 0 bases and J lost 6, with 20 bases in between. This CDR3 has 17 amino acids. The CDR3 loop reads CASSLGSSPAGMNGYTF. The CDR3 DNA is TGTGCCAGCAGCTTAGGCTCCAGCCCGGCAGGGATGAATGGCTACACCTTC.

This clonotype was seen ten or more times. This chain joins TRBV30 and TRBJ2-7, with D perhaps TRBD1 or TRBD2 (6 bases each). The length of the CDR3 is 14 residues. Germline values: CDR1 GTSNPN, CDR2 SVGIG (reference sequence). Trimming took off 2 bases at V and 5 bases at J, with 16 bases between the two ends. CDR3 residues: CAWSPGGRGNEQYF. The CDR3 nucleotides are TGTGCCTGGAGTCCCGGGGGCCGAGGGAACGAGCAGTACTTC.

The chain links TRBV10-3 to TRBJ2-3, with 8 bases fitting TRBD2. The germline V gene encodes CDR1 ENHRY and CDR2 SYGVKD. The CDR3 covers 14 residues. V lost 6 bases, J lost 4 bases, and 6 bases stayed unmatched. The CDR3 nucleotides are TGTGCCATCAGCGGGGGGGCGGCGGCAGATACGCAGTATTTT. It is translated as CAISGGAAADTQYF.

This clonotype was seen many times. The gene calls are TRBV30 and TRBJ2-7; D may be TRBD1 or TRBD2 (6 bases each). Trimming cost V 0 bases and J 3 bases, with 15 bases left between them. The CDR3 covers 15 residues. Germline V gene lookup returns CDR1 GTSNPN and CDR2 SVGIG (reference sequence). The CDR3, as DNA: TGTGCCTGGAGTGTCCCCGGGGGCAATATCTACGAGCAGTACTTC. This codes for CAWSVPGGNIYEQYF.

This clonotype was recorded a few times. V is TRBV12-3 or TRBV12-4 and J is TRBJ1-2, with unresolved D. This CDR3 spans 12 amino acids. Trimming stripped 6 bases from V and 8 bases from J, with 13 bases between. CDR3 protein: CASSSRGPGYTF. The CDR3 DNA reads TGTGCCAGCAGCTCCCGAGGCCCCGGCTACACCTTC.

In its sample, this clonotype was seen a few times. The rearrangement links TRBV6-5 to TRBJ1-6; possibly TRBD1 for D (6 bases). The V and J ends lost 2 bases and 3 bases respectively, with 8 bases between them. Germline loops: CDR1 MNHEY, CDR2 SVGAGI. This CDR3 contains 15 residues. In nucleotides, the CDR3 is TGTGCCAGCAGTTACAGGGGGGACTATAATTCACCCCTCCACTTT. Its translation is CASSYRGDYNSPLHF.